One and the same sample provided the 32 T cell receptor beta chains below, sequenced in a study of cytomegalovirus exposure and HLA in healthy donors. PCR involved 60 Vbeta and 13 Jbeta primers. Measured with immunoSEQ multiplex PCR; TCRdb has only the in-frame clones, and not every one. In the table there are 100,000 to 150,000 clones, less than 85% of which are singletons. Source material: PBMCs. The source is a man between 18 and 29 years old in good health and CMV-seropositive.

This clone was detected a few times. CDR3 DNA sequence: TGCGCCAGCAGTGACGGGACAGGACGGAACACTGAAGCTTTCTTT. Translation gives CASSDGTGRNTEAFF. This chain joins TRBV10-1 and TRBJ1-1; 8 bases fit TRBD1. This CDR3 comprises 15 residues. Germline-derived CDR1 and CDR2 are WNHNN and SYGVQD (reference sequence). The J segment lost 1 base and the V segment lost 3 bases, leaving 4 bases of the junction unmatched.

The CDR3 loop is CASSLARLAGTYNEQFF. CDR3 sequence (DNA): TGTGCCAGCAGCTTAGCGCGACTAGCGGGGACCTACAATGAGCAGTTCTTC. The rearrangement uses TRBV7-8 and TRBJ2-1, with 11 positions matching TRBD2. Per germline, CDR1 SGHVS and CDR2 FQNEAQ. Trimming took 0 bases from V and 2 from J; bases not matched to a gene: 3. There are 17 residues in the CDR3.

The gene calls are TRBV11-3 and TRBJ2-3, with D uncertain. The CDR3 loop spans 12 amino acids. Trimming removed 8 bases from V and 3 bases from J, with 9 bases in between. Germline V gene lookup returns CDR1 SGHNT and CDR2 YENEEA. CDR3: CASSPETDTQYF. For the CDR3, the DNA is TGTGCCAGCTCTCCCGAGACAGATACGCAGTATTTT.

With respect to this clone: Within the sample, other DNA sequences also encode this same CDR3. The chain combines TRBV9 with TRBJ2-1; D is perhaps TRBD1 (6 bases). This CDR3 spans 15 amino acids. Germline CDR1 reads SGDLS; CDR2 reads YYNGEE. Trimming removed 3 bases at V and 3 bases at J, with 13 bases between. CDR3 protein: CASSAQGNSYNEQFF. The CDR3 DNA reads TGTGCCAGCAGCGCCCAGGGGAACAGCTACAATGAGCAGTTCTTC.

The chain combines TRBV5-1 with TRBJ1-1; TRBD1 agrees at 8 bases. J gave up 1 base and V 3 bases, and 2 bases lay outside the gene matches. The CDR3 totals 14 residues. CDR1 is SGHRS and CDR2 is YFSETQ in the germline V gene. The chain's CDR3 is CASSSGTGNTEAFF. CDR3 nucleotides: TGCGCCAGCAGCTCCGGGACAGGGAACACTGAAGCTTTCTTT.

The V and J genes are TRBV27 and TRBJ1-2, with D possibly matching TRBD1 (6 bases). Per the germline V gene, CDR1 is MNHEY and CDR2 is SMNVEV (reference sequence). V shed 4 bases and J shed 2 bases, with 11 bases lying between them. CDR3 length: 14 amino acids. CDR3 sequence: CASSSQGRNYGYTF. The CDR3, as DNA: TGTGCCAGCAGTTCACAGGGCCGGAACTATGGCTACACCTTC.

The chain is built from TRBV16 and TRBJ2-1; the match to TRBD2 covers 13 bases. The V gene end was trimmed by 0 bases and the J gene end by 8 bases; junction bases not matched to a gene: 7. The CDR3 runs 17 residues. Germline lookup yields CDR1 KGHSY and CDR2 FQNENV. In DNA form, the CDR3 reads TGTGCCAGCAGCCAATCGACTAGCGGGGGGCCGTTGGATGAGCAGTTCTTC. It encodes CASSQSTSGGPLDEQFF.

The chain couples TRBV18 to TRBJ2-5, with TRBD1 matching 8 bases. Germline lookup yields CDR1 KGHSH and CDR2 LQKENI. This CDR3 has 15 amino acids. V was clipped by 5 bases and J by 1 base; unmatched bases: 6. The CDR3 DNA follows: TGTGCCAGCTCAGAGAGGACAGGGACCCAAGAGACCCAGTACTTC. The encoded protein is CASSERTGTQETQYF.

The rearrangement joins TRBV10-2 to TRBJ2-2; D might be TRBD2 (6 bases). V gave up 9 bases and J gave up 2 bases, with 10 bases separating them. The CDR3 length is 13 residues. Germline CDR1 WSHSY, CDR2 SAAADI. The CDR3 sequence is CASAGPNTGELFF. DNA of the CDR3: TGCGCCAGTGCGGGACCCAACACCGGGGAGCTGTTTTTT.

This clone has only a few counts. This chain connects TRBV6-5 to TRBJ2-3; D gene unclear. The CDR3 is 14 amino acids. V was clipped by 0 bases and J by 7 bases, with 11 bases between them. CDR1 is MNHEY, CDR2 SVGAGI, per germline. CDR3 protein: CASSYSNPGHTQYF. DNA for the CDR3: TGTGCCAGCAGTTACTCGAACCCAGGTCATACGCAGTATTTT.

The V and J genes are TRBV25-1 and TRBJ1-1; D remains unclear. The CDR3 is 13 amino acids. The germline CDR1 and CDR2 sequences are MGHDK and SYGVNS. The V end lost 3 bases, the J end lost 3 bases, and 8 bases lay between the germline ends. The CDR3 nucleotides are TGTGCCAGCAGTGACCGGGGTTACACTGAAGCTTTCTTT. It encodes CASSDRGYTEAFF.

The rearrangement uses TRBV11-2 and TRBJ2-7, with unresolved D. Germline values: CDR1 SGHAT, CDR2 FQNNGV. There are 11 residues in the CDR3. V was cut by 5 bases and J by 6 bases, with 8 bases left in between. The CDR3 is CASSLGVEQYF. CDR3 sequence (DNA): TGTGCCAGCAGCCTCGGAGTCGAGCAGTACTTC.

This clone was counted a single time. The CDR3 nucleotides are TGTGCCATCAGCGAACTATCCTACGAGCAGTACTTC. The encoded protein is CAISELSYEQYF. The V and J genes are TRBV10-3 and TRBJ2-7; the D is unclear. Germline assignment: CDR1 ENHRY and CDR2 SYGVKD. CDR3 length: 12 amino acids. V was trimmed by 6 bases and J by 1 base, leaving 7 bases between them.

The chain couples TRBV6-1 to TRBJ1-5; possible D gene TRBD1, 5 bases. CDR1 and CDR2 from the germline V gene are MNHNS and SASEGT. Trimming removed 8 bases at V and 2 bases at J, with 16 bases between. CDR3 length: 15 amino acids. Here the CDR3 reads CASGMEGIGNQPQHF. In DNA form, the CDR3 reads TGTGCCAGCGGAATGGAGGGGATCGGCAATCAGCCCCAGCATTTT.

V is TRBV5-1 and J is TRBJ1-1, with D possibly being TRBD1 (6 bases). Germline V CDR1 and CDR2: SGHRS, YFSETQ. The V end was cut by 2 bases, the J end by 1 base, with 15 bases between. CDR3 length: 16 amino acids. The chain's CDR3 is CASSFVGAATNTEAFF. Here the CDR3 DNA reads TGCGCCAGCAGCTTCGTGGGGGCAGCGACGAACACTGAAGCTTTCTTT. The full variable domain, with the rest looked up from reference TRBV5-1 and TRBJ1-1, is KAGVTQTPRYLIKTRGQQVTLSCSPISGHRSVSWYQQTPGQGLQFLFEYFSETQRNKGNFPGRFSGRQFSNSRSEMNVSTLELGDSALYLCASSFVGAATNTEAFFGQGTRLTVV.

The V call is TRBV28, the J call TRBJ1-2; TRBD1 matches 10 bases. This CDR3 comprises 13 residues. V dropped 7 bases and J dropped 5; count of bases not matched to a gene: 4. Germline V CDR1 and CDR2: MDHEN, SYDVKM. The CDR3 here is CASTRTGGYGYTF. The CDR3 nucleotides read TGTGCCAGCACCAGGACAGGGGGATATGGCTACACCTTC.

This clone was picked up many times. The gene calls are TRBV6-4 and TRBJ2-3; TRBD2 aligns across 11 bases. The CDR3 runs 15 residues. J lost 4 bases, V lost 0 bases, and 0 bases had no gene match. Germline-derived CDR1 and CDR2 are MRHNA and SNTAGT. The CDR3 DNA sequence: TGTGCCAGCAGTGACTCTAGCGGGGGGGCAGATACGCAGTATTTT. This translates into CASSDSSGGADTQYF.

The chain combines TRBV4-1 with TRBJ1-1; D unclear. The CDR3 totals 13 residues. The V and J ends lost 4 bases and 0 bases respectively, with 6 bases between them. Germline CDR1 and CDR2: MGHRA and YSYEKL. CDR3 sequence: CASSRQMNTEAFF. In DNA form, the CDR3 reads TGCGCCAGCAGCCGACAAATGAACACTGAAGCTTTCTTT.

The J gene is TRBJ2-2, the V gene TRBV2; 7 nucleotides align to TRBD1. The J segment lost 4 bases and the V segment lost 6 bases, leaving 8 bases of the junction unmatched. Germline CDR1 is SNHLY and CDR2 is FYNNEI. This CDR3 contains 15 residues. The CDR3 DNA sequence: TGTGCCAGCAGGGACACAGGGGCCGGCACCGGGGAGCTGTTTTTT. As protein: CASRDTGAGTGELFF.

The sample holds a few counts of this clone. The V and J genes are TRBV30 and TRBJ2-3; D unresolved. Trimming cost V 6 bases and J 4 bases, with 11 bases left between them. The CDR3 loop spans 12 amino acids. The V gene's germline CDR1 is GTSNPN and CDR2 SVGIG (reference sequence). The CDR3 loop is CACPHRADTQYF. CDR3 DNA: TGTGCCTGCCCCCATCGGGCAGATACGCAGTATTTT.

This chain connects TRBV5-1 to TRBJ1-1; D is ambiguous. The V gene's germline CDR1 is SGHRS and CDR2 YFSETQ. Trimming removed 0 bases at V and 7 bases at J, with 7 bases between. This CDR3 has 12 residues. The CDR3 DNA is TGCGCCAGCAGCTTGGAACAGCATGAAGCTTTCTTT. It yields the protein CASSLEQHEAFF.

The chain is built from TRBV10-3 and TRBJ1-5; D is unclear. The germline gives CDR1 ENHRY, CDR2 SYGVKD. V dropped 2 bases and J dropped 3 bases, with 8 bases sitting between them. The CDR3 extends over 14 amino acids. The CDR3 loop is CAISEGGINQPQHF. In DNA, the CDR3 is TGTGCCATCAGTGAGGGCGGGATCAATCAGCCCCAGCATTTT.

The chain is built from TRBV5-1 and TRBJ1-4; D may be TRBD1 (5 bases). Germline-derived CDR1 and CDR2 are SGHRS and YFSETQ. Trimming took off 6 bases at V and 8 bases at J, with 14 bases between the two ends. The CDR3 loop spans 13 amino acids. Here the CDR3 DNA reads TGCGCCAGCACGGACCAGGGTGGCGAAAAACTGTTTTTT. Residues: CASTDQGGEKLFF.

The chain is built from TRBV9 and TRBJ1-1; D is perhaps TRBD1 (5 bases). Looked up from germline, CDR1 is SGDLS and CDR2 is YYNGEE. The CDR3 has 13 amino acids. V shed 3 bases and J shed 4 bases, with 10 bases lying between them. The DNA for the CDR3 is TGTGCCAGCAGCGCTCGGGGGAGCACTGAAGCTTTCTTT. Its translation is CASSARGSTEAFF.

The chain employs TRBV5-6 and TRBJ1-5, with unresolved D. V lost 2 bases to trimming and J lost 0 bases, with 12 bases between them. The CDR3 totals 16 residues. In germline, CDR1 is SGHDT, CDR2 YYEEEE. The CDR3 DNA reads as TGTGCCAGCAGCTTATCAGGATCCCATAGCAATCAGCCCCAGCATTTT. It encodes CASSLSGSHSNQPQHF.

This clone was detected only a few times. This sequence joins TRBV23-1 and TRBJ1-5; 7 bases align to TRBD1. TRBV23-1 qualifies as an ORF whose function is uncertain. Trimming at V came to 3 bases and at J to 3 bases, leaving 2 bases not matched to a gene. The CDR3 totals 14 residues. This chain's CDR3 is CASSQDRLNQPQHF. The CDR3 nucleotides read TGCGCCAGCAGTCAGGACAGGCTCAATCAGCCCCAGCATTTT.

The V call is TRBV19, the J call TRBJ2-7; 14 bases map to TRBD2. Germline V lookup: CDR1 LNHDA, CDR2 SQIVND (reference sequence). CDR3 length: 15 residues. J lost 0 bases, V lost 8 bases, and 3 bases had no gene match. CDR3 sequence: CASHGTSGGSYEQYF. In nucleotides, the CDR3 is TGTGCCAGTCATGGGACTAGCGGGGGCTCCTACGAGCAGTACTTC.

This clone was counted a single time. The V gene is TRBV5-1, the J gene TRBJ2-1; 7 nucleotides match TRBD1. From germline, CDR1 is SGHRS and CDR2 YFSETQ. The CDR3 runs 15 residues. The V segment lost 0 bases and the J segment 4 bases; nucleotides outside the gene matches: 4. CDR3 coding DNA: TGCGCCAGCAGCTTGGCCTTGGGACAGTACAATGAGCAGTTCTTC. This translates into CASSLALGQYNEQFF.

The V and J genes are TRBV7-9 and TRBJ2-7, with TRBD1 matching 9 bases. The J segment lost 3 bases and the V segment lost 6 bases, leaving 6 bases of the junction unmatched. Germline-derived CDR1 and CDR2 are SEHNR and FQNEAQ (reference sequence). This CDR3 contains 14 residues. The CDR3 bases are TGTGCCAGCAGTGGGACAGGGCCTTACTACGAGCAGTACTTC. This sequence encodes CASSGTGPYYEQYF. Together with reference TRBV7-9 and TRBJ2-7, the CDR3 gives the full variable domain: DTGVSQNPRHKITKRGQNVTFRCDPISEHNRLYWYRQTLGQGPEFLTYFQNEAQLEKSRLLSDRFSAERPKGSFSTLEIQRTEQGDSAMYLCASSGTGPYYEQYFGPGTRLTVT.

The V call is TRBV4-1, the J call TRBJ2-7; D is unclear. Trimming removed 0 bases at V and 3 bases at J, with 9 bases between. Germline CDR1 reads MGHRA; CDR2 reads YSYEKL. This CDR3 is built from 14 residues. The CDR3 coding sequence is TGCGCCAGCAGCCAAGAGTCGCGCCTCTACGAGCAGTACTTC. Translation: CASSQESRLYEQYF.

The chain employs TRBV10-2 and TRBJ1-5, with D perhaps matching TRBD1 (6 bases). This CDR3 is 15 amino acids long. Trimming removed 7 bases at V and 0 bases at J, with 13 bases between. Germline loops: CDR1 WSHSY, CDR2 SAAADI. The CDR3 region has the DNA TGCGCCAGCATCCACCCGGGACATAGCAATCAGCCCCAGCATTTT. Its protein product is CASIHPGHSNQPQHF.

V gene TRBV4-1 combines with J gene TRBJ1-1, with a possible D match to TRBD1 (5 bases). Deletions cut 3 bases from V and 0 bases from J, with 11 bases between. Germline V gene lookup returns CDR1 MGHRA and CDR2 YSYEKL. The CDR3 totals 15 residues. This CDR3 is CASSHPGYMNTEAFF. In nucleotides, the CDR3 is TGCGCCAGCAGCCACCCAGGGTACATGAACACTGAAGCTTTCTTT.